This T cell receptor beta chain was captured in a study of T cells in Graves' hyperthyroidism and ophthalmopathy. The germline CDR1 and CDR2 sequences are MDHEN and SYDVKM. The V and J ends lost 6 bases and 9 bases, in that order; junction bases with no gene match: 11. There are 13 residues in the CDR3. Study findings and constraints: Also found in blood were most expanded thyroid clonotypes above 0.001.

Pregnant or lactating patients were excluded, as were those with uncontrolled infection or other autoimmune disease. The diagnostic basis comprised clinical symptoms, serum thyroxine and TRAb, thyroid ultrasound and orbital computed tomography. At least ten counts were recorded for this clonotype. What it binds is not known. Amplification of TCR beta CDR3 regions was performed using RNA transcripts as template. Primed by the HTBI set, a first-round RT-PCR was run on the TCR CDR3. TCRdb processed the multiplex PCR reads anew with MiXCR; each CDR3 protein has one entry. Of roughly 700,000 distinct CDR3 sequences listed, roughly 17% are singletons.

The source of this sequence is a man in his fifties with Graves' hyperthyroidism. The chain uses TRBV28 and TRBJ2-7; 7 bases align to TRBD1. Sequenced material: blood. CDR3 in DNA: TGTGCCAGCAGCCAAGGGACAGCCATTGGGCAGTACTTC. Encoded protein: CASSQGTAIGQYF.